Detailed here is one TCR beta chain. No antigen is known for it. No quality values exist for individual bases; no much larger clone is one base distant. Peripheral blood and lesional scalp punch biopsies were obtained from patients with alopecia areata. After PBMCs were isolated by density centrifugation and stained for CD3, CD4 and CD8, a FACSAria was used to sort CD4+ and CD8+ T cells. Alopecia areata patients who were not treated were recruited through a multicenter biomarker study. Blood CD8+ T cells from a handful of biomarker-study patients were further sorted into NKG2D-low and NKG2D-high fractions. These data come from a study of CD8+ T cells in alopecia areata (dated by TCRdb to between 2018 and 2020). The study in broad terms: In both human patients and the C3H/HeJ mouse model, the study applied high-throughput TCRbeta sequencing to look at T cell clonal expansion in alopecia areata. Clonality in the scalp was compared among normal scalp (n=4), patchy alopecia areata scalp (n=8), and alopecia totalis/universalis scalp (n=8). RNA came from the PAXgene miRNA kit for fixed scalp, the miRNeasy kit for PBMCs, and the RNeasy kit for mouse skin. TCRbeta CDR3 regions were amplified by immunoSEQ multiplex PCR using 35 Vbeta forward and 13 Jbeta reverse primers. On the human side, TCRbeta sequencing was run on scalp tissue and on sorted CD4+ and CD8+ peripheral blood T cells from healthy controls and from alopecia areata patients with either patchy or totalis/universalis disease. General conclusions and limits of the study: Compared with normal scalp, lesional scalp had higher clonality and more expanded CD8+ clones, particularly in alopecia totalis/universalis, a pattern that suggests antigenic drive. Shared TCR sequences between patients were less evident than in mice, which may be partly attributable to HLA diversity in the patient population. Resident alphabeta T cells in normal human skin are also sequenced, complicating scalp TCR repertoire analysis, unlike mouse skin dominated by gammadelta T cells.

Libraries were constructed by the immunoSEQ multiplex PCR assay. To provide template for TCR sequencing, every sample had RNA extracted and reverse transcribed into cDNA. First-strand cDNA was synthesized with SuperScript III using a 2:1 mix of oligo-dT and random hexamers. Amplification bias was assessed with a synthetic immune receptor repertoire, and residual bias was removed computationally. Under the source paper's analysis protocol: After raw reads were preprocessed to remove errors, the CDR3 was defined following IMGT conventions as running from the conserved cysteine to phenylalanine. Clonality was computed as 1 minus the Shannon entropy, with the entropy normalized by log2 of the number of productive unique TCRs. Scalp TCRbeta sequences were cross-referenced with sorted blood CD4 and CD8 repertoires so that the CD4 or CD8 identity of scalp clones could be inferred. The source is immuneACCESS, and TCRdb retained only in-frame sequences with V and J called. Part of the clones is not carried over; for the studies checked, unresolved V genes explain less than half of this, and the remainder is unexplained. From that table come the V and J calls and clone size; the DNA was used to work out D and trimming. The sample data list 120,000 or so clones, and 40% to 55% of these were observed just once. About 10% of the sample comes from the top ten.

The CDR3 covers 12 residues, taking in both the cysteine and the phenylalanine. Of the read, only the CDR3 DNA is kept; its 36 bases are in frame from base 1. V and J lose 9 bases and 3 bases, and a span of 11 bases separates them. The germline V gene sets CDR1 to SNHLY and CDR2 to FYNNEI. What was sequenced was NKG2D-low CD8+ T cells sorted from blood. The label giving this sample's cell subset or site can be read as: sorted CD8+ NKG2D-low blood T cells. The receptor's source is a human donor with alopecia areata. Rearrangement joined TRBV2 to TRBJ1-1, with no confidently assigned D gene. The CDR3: CARPSGDTEAFF. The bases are TGTGCCAGGCCGTCTGGGGACACTGAAGCTTTCTTT.